This paragraph reports one TCR beta chain. Original analysis: The assay estimated nucleated cells by amplifying reference gene primers. Data came from immunoSEQ multiplex PCR; TCRdb stores just in-frame clones and leaves some out. D and trimming come from the DNA, and the V and J calls and clone size come from that table. The sample records around 100,000 clones, 82% being singletons. The record originates from a study of blood T cell repertoires in COVID-19. Overall study: The origin of the acute and convalescent COVID-19 samples was the United States, Italy and Spain. T cells, B-cell-depleted T cells, or PBMCs supplied cDNA or gDNA.

Looked up from germline, CDR1 is SGHKS and CDR2 is YYEKEE (reference sequence). Trimming took off 3 bases at V and 10 bases at J, with 16 bases between the two ends. The CDR3 covers 13 residues. What was sequenced was peripheral blood. The chain employs TRBV5-5 and TRBJ1-1, with a possible D match to TRBD1 (6 bases). The receptor was derived from a man between 60 and 75 years old with acute or convalescent COVID-19. CDR3 protein: CASSSGTLLGAFF. The CDR3 DNA reads as TGTGCCAGCAGCTCCGGGACACTACTGGGAGCTTTCTTT.